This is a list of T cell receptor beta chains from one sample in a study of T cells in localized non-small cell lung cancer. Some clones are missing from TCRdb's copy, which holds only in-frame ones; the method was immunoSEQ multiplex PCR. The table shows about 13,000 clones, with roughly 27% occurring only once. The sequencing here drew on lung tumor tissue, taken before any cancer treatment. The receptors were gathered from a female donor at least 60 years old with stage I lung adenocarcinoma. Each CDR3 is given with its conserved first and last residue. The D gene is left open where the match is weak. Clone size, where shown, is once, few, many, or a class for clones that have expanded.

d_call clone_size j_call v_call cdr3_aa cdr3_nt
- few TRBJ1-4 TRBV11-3 CASSFVEAREKLFF TGTGCCAGCAGCTTCGTAGAGGCCCGTGAAAAACTGTTTTTT
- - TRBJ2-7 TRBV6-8 CASKEGVTYEQYF TGTGCCAGCAAAGAGGGCGTTACCTACGAGCAGTACTTC
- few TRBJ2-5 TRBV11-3 CASSLGRETETQYF TGTGCCAGCAGCTTAGGCAGGGAGACCGAGACCCAGTACTTC
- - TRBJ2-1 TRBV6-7 CASSRSGTINEQFF TGTGCCAGCAGTCGTTCCGGGACCATCAATGAGCAGTTCTTC
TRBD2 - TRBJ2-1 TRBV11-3 CASSRAGGFYNEQFF TGTGCCAGCAGCCGGGCGGGGGGGTTCTACAATGAGCAGTTCTTC
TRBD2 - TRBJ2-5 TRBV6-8 CASSSSGGETQYF TGTGCCAGCAGTTCGTCGGGGGGGGAGACCCAGTACTTC
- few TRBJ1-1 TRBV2 CASSVGLSTEAFF TGTGCCAGCAGTGTGGGGTTGAGCACTGAAGCTTTCTTT
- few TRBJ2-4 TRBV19 CASTPPGLSSNIQYF TGTGCCAGTACCCCCCCGGGACTCAGTTCAAACATTCAGTACTTC
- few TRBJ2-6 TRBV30 CAWSVLGRAGANVLTF TGTGCCTGGAGTGTACTTGGCAGGGCTGGGGCCAACGTCCTGACTTTC
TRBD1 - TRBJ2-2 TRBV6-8 CASTLDRVITGELFF TGTGCCAGCACCCTCGACAGGGTAATCACCGGGGAGCTGTTTTTT
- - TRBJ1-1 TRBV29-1 CSVGAGNTEAFF TGCAGCGTTGGCGCAGGGAACACTGAAGCTTTCTTT
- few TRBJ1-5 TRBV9 CAGQATYNQPQHF TGTGCCGGTCAGGCCACCTACAATCAGCCCCAGCATTTT
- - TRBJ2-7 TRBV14 CASSQKQSDGPYEQYF TGTGCCAGCAGCCAAAAGCAGTCCGACGGGCCCTACGAGCAGTACTTC
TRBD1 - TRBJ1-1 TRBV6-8 CASSEGQGMNTEAFF TGTGCCAGCAGTGAGGGACAGGGGATGAACACTGAAGCTTTCTTT
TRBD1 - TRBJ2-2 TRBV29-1 CSVRNRDREAGELFF TGCAGCGTCCGAAACCGGGACAGGGAGGCCGGGGAGCTGTTTTTT
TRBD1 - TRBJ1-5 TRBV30 CAGGAGGEKPQHF TGTGCCGGGGGGGCAGGGGGCGAGAAGCCCCAGCATTTT
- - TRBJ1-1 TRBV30 CAGSPSNTEAFF TGTGCCGGGTCCCCCTCGAACACTGAAGCTTTCTTT
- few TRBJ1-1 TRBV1 CASSRRDRESTEAFF TGCGCCAGCAGCCGAAGGGACAGGGAGAGCACTGAAGCTTTCTTT
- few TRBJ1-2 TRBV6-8 CASSSPLTGYTF TGTGCCAGCAGTTCCCCCTTGACCGGCTACACCTTC
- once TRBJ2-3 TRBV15 CATSNPGGGVPNTQYF TGTGCCACCAGCAACCCCGGGGGCGGGGTTCCTAATACGCAGTATTTT
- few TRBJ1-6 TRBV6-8 CASLDIPFSGSPLHF TGTGCCAGCCTTGACATCCCGTTCTCCGGGTCACCCCTCCACTTT
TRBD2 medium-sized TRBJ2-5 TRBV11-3 CASSPPERERFGETQYF TGTGCCAGCAGCCCCCCCGAGCGGGAGAGGTTCGGGGAGACCCAGTACTTC
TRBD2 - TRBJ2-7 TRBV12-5 CASGLVLAGTYEQYF TGTGCTAGTGGTTTGGTGCTAGCGGGGACCTACGAGCAGTACTTC
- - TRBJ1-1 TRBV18 CASSPKGANTEAFF TGTGCCAGCTCACCAAAGGGCGCGAACACTGAAGCTTTCTTT
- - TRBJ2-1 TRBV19 CASSIDLRFNEQFF TGTGCCAGTAGTATAGATCTGAGGTTCAATGAGCAGTTCTTC
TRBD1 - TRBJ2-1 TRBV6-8 CASSYGGTGRNEQFF TGTGCCAGCAGTTACGGCGGGACAGGGCGGAATGAGCAGTTCTTC
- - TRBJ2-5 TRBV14 CASSHLRAPRETQYF TGTGCCAGCAGCCACCTACGTGCCCCAAGGGAGACCCAGTACTTC